Detailed here is one T cell receptor (beta chain). Germline V CDR1 and CDR2: LNHDA, SQIVND (reference sequence). CDR3 length: 14 residues. Trimming removed 5 bases from V and 5 bases from J, with 15 bases in between. The source of the sample is a study of technical replicates of blood from several donors. Here immunoSEQ multiplex PCR was the method, and the copy in TCRdb shows in-frame clones only, minus some. The top ten hold less than 0.35% of the sample, which has over 85,000 clones, around 96% seen once. Sequencing was done on a sample of T cells isolated from PBMCs. The V gene is TRBV19, the J gene TRBJ1-2; a possible D gene is TRBD1 (6 bases). The TCR was taken from a human donor in good health. The DNA of the CDR3 is TGTGCCAGTAGTCCCTCACAGGGCTGGTATGGCTACACCTTC. Protein product: CASSPSQGWYGYTF.